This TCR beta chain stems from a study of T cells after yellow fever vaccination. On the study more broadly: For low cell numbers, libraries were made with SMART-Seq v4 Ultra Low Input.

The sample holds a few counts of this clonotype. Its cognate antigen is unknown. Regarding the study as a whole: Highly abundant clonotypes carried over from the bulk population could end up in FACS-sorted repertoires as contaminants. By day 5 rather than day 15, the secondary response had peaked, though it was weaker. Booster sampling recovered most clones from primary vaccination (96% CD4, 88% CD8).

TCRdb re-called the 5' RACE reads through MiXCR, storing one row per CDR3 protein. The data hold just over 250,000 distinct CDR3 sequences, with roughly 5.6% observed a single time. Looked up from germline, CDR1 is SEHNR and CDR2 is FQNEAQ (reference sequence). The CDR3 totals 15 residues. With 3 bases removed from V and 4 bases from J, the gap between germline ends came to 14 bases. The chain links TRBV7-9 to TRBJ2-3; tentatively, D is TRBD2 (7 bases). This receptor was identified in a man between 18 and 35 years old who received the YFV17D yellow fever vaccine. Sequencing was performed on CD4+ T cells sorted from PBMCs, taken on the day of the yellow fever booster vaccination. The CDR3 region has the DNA TGTGCCAGCAGCTTCCGGGGGGCCTCAGCAGATACGCAGTATTTT. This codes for CASSFRGASADTQYF.